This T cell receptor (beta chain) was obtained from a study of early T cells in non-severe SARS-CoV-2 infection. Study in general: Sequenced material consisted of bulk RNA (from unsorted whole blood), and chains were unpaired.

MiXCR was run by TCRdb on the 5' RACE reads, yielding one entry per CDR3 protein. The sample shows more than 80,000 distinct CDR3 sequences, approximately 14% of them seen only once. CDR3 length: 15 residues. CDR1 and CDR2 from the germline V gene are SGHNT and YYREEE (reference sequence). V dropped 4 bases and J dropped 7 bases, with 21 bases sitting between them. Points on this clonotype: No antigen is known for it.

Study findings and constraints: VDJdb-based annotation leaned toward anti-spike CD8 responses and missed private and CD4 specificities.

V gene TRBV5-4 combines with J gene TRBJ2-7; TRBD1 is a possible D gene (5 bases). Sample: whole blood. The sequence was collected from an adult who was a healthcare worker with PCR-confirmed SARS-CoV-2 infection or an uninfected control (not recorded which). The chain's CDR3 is CASSQKLQVIEEQYF. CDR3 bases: TGTGCCAGCAGCCAGAAATTACAGGTTATAGAAGAGCAGTACTTC.